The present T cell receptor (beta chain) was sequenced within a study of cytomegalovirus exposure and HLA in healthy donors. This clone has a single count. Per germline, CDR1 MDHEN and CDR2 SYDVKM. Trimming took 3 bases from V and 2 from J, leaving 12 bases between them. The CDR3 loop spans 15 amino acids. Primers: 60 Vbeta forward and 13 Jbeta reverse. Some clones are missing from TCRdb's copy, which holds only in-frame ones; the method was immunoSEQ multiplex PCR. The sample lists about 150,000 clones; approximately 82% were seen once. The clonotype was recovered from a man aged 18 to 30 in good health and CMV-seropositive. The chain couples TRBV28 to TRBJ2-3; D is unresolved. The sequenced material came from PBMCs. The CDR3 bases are TGTGCCAGCAGTTTGCCTCGACTTTTCACAGATACGCAGTATTTT. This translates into CASSLPRLFTDTQYF.